One T cell receptor (beta chain) is described in this entry. Its antigen is as yet unknown. A much larger clone is a single base away; this may be a read error. It is unclear where the CDR3 begins or ends on the DNA, so no DNA is shown, and the CDR3 is as TCRdb lists it. These data originate in a study of T cell repertoires in aging, cancer and after chemotherapy. Study overall: Clear clonal overlap appeared across healthy donor samples taken over several months to years.

Rearranged V-D-J TRB sequences were amplified with a mixed TRB-A/B primer pool. MiXCR was run by TCRdb on the multiplex PCR reads, yielding one entry per CDR3 protein. The table records about 10,000 distinct CDR3 sequences, about 40% of them present only once. Amplification of TCR beta used genomic DNA extracted from peripheral blood. Study findings and constraints: No conclusions about immunological memory after chemotherapy can be drawn from the repertoire data. Rebound thymic output was suggested by rising median generation probability during chemotherapy in each cancer cohort.

The CDR3 is 14 amino acids long, termini counted. Germline-derived CDR1 and CDR2 are MNHEY and SVGAGI. The TCR sequence derives from a human donor in good health. The specimen was blood. V and J are TRBV6-5 and TRBJ1-1; TRBD1 reflects the table's D call only, with no check against the DNA. CDR3 protein: CASSVGQGNTEVFF.